The T cell receptor (beta chain) described here comes from a study of blood T cells in healthy people across ages. This CDR3 contains 13 residues. Germline loops: CDR1 MDHEN, CDR2 SYDVKM. V was trimmed by 5 bases and J by 7 bases, leaving 15 bases between them. A second PCR of 7 to 11 cycles used a sample-barcoded 5' primer and a J-beta primer mix. TCRdb reanalysed the 5' RACE reads using MiXCR and keeps one entry per CDR3 protein. This table has about 970,000 distinct CDR3 sequences, roughly half appearing once. Material for sequencing was blood. This clonotype was obtained from a woman in her fifties or sixties in good health. This chain uses TRBV28 with TRBJ2-7; D unresolved. The chain's CDR3 is CASSLRPAREQYF. The CDR3 DNA is TGTGCCAGCAGTCTACGTCCAGCGCGGGAGCAGTACTTC.